The T cell receptor beta chain described here comes from a study of molecular identifiers for immune sequencing clone quantification. Study-wide points: Investigators reportedly could detect spiked Jurkat TCR RNA from one cell among approximately 970,000 naive cells.

Libraries of bulk TCR were made by previously described methods (with listed TCR primers). MiXCR, run by TCRdb on the PCR reads, gives a single entry per CDR3 protein. The table has approximately 670,000 distinct CDR3 sequences, 15% to 20% seen once. In its sample, this clonotype was seen many times. Its antigen is not known. V dropped 7 bases and J dropped 2 bases, with 12 bases sitting between them. The CDR3 has 14 residues. Germline-derived CDR1 and CDR2 are LNHDA and SQIVND (reference sequence). The sequence derives from a human donor in good health. Some libraries in this study had Jurkat cell RNA spiked in. The chain combines TRBV19 with TRBJ1-5; D call uncertain. The specimen was naive CD8+ T cells from blood, with Jurkat cell RNA spiked in. Described subset: FACS-sorted CD8+CD4-CCR7+CD45RA+ naive T cells. CDR3 region: CASNWARGNQPQHF. CDR3 sequence (DNA): TGTGCCAGTAATTGGGCGCGGGGCAATCAGCCCCAGCATTTT.